This is a list of T cell receptor beta chains from one sample in a study of blood T cells in healthy people across ages. TCRdb reprocessed the 5' RACE reads via MiXCR and lists one record per CDR3 protein. The sample contains more than 500,000 distinct CDR3 sequences, roughly 29% of which appear only once. The sample was blood. All receptors come from a woman in her 70s in good health. The CDR3 runs from the conserved cysteine through the conserved F or W. Each record gives: V gene, J gene, clone size, D gene, CDR3 protein, CDR3 DNA. D genes are given only for firm matches. Where a row states a size, it is once, few, many or the class of an expanded clone; other rows omit it.

>TRBV5-1|TRBJ2-7|few|.
CASSGELEDYEQHF
TGCGCCAGCTCGGGGGAACTTGAGGATTACGAGCAGCACTTC
>TRBV6-2/TRBV6-3|TRBJ2-3|few|.
CASSFKYGISKTSTDTQYF
TGTGCCAGCAGTTTCAAATACGGGATTTCCAAAACTAGCACAGATACGCAGTATTTT
>TRBV29-1|TRBJ1-1|few|.
CSVSGGSTEAFF
TGCAGCGTTTCAGGTGGTAGCACTGAAGCTTTCTTT
>TRBV5-1|TRBJ2-5|.|TRBD2
CASSTTSGGASETQYF
TGCGCCAGCAGCACAACTAGCGGGGGGGCCTCAGAGACCCAGTACTTC
>TRBV5-1|TRBJ2-7|.|TRBD1
CASSAGTGGIYEQYF
TGCGCCAGCAGCGCCGGGACAGGGGGGATCTACGAGCAGTACTTC
>TRBV4-1|TRBJ2-3|few|.
CASSPQAIQGKGGTQYF
TGCGCCAGCAGCCCACAGGCGATCCAGGGGAAGGGAGGTACGCAGTATTTT
>TRBV7-2|TRBJ1-5|.|TRBD1
CASSLTGGLIQPQHF
TGTGCCAGCAGCTTAACAGGGGGCCTAATACAGCCCCAGCATTTT
>TRBV7-2|TRBJ2-7|few|TRBD1
CASSEQGPYEQYF
TGTGCCAGCAGCGAACAGGGGCCCTACGAGCAGTACTTC
>TRBV29-1|TRBJ1-1|few|.
CSALRAMGAEAFF
TGCAGCGCGTTGCGAGCGATGGGGGCGGAAGCTTTCTTT
>TRBV20-1|TRBJ2-1|.|TRBD2
CSARDPSGGINEQFF
TGCAGTGCTAGAGATCCGAGCGGGGGGATCAATGAGCAGTTCTTC
>TRBV7-2|TRBJ2-5|.|TRBD2
CASSLGPPGGQETQYF
TGTGCCAGCAGCTTAGGGCCACCGGGGGGCCAAGAGACCCAGTACTTC
>TRBV7-9|TRBJ2-7|.|.
CASSALGGYEQYF
TGTGCCAGCAGCGCTCTAGGGGGCTACGAGCAGTACTTC
>TRBV7-2|TRBJ2-5|few|.
CASSLVSVLGQETQYF
TGTGCCAGCAGCTTAGTTAGTGTCCTCGGCCAAGAGACCCAGTACTTC
>TRBV5-1|TRBJ2-7|.|.
CASSLDGAYEQYF
TGCGCCAGCAGCTTGGATGGAGCCTACGAGCAGTACTTC
>TRBV7-2|TRBJ1-6|.|.
CASSPYQNSPLHF
TGTGCCAGCAGCCCATATCAGAATTCACCCCTCCACTTT
>TRBV6-5|TRBJ2-2|.|TRBD2
CASSYSLAGGHLGELFF
TGTGCCAGCAGTTACAGCCTAGCGGGGGGACATCTCGGGGAGCTGTTTTTT
>TRBV2|TRBJ1-3|.|.
CASRALRSGNTIYF
TGTGCCAGCAGAGCGCTTCGCTCTGGAAACACCATATATTTT
>TRBV29-1|TRBJ2-5|few|.
CSVEQGWGETQYF
TGCAGCGTTGAACAAGGTTGGGGAGAGACCCAGTACTTC
>TRBV6-5|TRBJ2-5|few|TRBD2
CASSQFGGREETQYF
TGTGCCAGCAGCCAATTCGGAGGGAGGGAGGAGACCCAGTACTTC
>TRBV20-1|TRBJ1-1|many|.
CSAIPGTAAAFF
TGCAGTGCGATCCCGGGCACCGCGGCAGCTTTCTTT
>TRBV28|TRBJ1-2|once|.
CASSTPYGYTF
TGTGCCAGCAGTACGCCATATGGCTACACCTTC
>TRBV20-1|TRBJ2-5|few|TRBD2
CSATKTSGDGETQYF
TGCAGTGCTACCAAGACTAGCGGGGACGGAGAGACCCAGTACTTC
>TRBV7-2|TRBJ2-7|few|.
CASSLADYEQYF
TGTGCCAGCAGCTTAGCGGACTACGAGCAGTACTTC
>TRBV7-9|TRBJ2-5|once|.
CASQGYQETQYF
TGTGCCAGTCAAGGGTACCAAGAGACCCAGTACTTC
>TRBV20-1|TRBJ1-2|few|.
CSARDSSSGEGYTF
TGCAGTGCTAGAGATTCGAGCTCCGGGGAGGGCTACACCTTC
>TRBV9|TRBJ2-1|.|.
CASSVRLERTWDPSSYNEQFF
TGTGCCAGCAGCGTACGGCTCGAGCGTACCTGGGACCCGAGCTCCTACAATGAGCAGTTCTTC
>TRBV29-1|TRBJ1-2|.|.
CSVERGDDYGYTF
TGCAGCGTTGAAAGAGGGGATGACTATGGCTACACCTTC
>TRBV21-1|TRBJ2-1|.|.
CARRSGQTYNEQFF
TGTGCCAGAAGATCGGGACAAACCTACAATGAGCAGTTCTTC
>TRBV19|TRBJ1-2|few|.
CASTKRRDDGYTF
TGTGCCAGTACCAAACGGAGGGACGATGGCTACACCTTC
>TRBV4-1|TRBJ2-3|.|.
CASSQDFWRGGTDTQYF
TGCGCCAGCAGCCAAGACTTCTGGCGAGGAGGCACAGATACGCAGTATTTT
>TRBV20-1|TRBJ2-1|.|.
CSARVGAPDEQFF
TGCAGTGCTAGAGTTGGGGCCCCGGATGAGCAGTTCTTC
>TRBV19|TRBJ2-3|.|.
CASSSTRGAQYF
TGTGCCAGTAGTTCTACTAGAGGTGCGCAGTATTTT
>TRBV24-1|TRBJ2-1|few|TRBD2
CATRSSGGDGEQFF
TGTGCCACCAGATCTAGCGGGGGGGACGGTGAGCAGTTCTTC
>TRBV12-3/TRBV12-4|TRBJ2-5|.|.
CASSFARTQQETQYF
TGTGCCAGCAGTTTTGCACGCACTCAGCAAGAGACCCAGTACTTC
>TRBV7-3|TRBJ2-7|.|.
CASSLERGLEQYF
TGTGCCAGCAGCTTAGAAAGGGGTCTCGAGCAGTACTTC
>TRBV7-8|TRBJ1-6|.|TRBD1
CASSLEGTGGYSPLHF
TGTGCCAGCAGCTTAGAGGGCACAGGGGGCTATTCACCCCTCCACTTT
>TRBV6-6|TRBJ2-7|.|.
CASSYSTAYEQYF
TGTGCCAGCAGTTACAGCACGGCCTACGAGCAGTACTTC
>TRBV10-3|TRBJ1-5|few|.
CAISEKGRGVNQPQHF
TGTGCCATCAGTGAGAAGGGACGGGGGGTCAATCAGCCCCAGCATTTT
>TRBV7-6|TRBJ1-5|.|.
CASSRPPQPQHF
TGTGCCAGCAGCCGCCCTCCTCAGCCCCAGCATTTT
>TRBV18|TRBJ2-7|few|.
CASLGDTYYEQYF
TGTGCCAGCCTCGGAGACACTTACTACGAGCAGTACTTC
>TRBV12-3/TRBV12-4|TRBJ2-7|.|TRBD2
CASSRVLAGFGLSGEQYF
TGTGCCAGCAGCCGAGTCTTAGCGGGCTTTGGGCTCTCTGGAGAGCAGTACTTC
>TRBV6-2/TRBV6-3|TRBJ2-7|.|.
CASRNTGYGTSEQYF
TGTGCCAGCAGAAACACCGGTTATGGTACCTCCGAGCAGTACTTC